One and the same sample provided the 18 T cell receptor beta chains below, sequenced in a study of T cell responses to AZD1222 COVID-19 vaccine. Measured with immunoSEQ multiplex PCR; TCRdb has only the in-frame clones, and not every one. This sample carries about 83,000 clones, more than 75% of them seen once, and the ten largest clones take approximately 9%. This material consisted of peripheral blood, taken on day 0 of AZD1222 vaccination. The receptors shown here come from an adult in good health.

This sequence joins TRBV3-1 (or the pseudogene TRBV3-2) and TRBJ1-2, with TRBD1 identical over 8 bases. The CDR3 loop spans 17 amino acids. In germline, CDR1 is LGHDT, CDR2 YNNKEL (reference sequence). The junction had 9 bases not matched to a gene; V was cut back by 0 bases and J by 3 bases. The CDR3 protein is CASSQDRSTGEDYGYTF. The CDR3 DNA sequence: TGTGCCAGCAGCCAAGATAGGTCGACAGGGGAAGACTATGGCTACACCTTC.

V is TRBV30 and J is TRBJ1-3, with no clear D. The V gene's germline CDR1 is GTSNPN and CDR2 SVGIG (reference sequence). Trimming cost V 1 base and J 4 bases, with 14 bases left between them. CDR3 length equals 15 residues. CDR3 bases: TGTGCCTGGAGTGAGGAGCTATTCACCGGAAACACCATATATTTT. Its translation: CAWSEELFTGNTIYF.

This chain uses TRBV5-4 with TRBJ1-5; TRBD1 matches 10 bases. The CDR3 is made up of 16 amino acids. V gave up 2 bases and J gave up 5 bases; unmatched junction bases: 7. Germline V gene sequence: CDR1 SGHNT, CDR2 YYREEE (reference sequence). The CDR3 here is CASSFGGTGDDQPQHF. The CDR3 region has the DNA TGTGCCAGCAGCTTCGGGGGGACAGGGGACGATCAGCCCCAGCATTTT.

The rearrangement uses TRBV5-1 and TRBJ2-2, with 16 bases aligning to TRBD2. V gave up 4 bases and J gave up 4 bases; unmatched junction bases: 7. CDR3 length: 18 residues. Looked up from germline, CDR1 is SGHRS and CDR2 is YFSETQ. DNA for the CDR3: TGCGCCAGCAGCAAGGGACTAGCGGGGGGGCCGACCACCGGGGAGCTGTTTTTT. Amino acids: CASSKGLAGGPTTGELFF. Variable domain in full (rest from reference TRBV5-1 and TRBJ2-2): KAGVTQTPRYLIKTRGQQVTLSCSPISGHRSVSWYQQTPGQGLQFLFEYFSETQRNKGNFPGRFSGRQFSNSRSEMNVSTLELGDSALYLCASSKGLAGGPTTGELFFGEGSRLTVL.

This chain joins TRBV9 and TRBJ2-2; 9 bases agree with TRBD1. The CDR3 totals 18 residues. The V and J ends lost 0 bases and 4 bases, in that order; junction bases with no gene match: 10. The germline gives CDR1 SGDLS, CDR2 YYNGEE. The CDR3 loop is CASSVGVGGQGPTGELFF. The CDR3 nucleotides are TGTGCCAGCAGCGTAGGCGTCGGGGGACAGGGTCCCACCGGGGAGCTGTTTTTT.

The chain joins TRBV2 to TRBJ2-3; unclear D gene. The germline gives CDR1 SNHLY, CDR2 FYNNEI. The CDR3 runs to 16 residues. With 1 base removed from V and 6 bases from J, the gap between germline ends came to 17 bases. The CDR3 protein is CASSEVGRVGWDTQYF. The CDR3 DNA reads as TGTGCCAGCAGTGAAGTCGGGCGCGTCGGTTGGGATACGCAGTATTTT. The full variable domain, rest sourced from reference TRBV2 and TRBJ2-3, is EPEVTQTPSHQVTQMGQEVILRCVPISNHLYFYWYRQILGQKVEFLVSFYNNEISEKSEIFDDQFSVERPDGSNFTLKIRSTKLEDSAMYFCASSEVGRVGWDTQYFGPGTRLTVL.

This chain joins TRBV30 and TRBJ2-7, with no clear D. Germline CDR1 and CDR2: GTSNPN and SVGIG (reference sequence). The CDR3 spans 14 residues. V lost 8 bases, J lost 0 bases, and 17 bases lay in between. The CDR3: CALSNQPGSYEQYF. The CDR3 bases are TGTGCCCTAAGCAACCAGCCCGGCTCCTACGAGCAGTACTTC. Complete variable domain (other parts from reference TRBV30 and TRBJ2-7): SQTIHQWPATLVQPVGSPLSLECTVEGTSNPNLYWYRQAAGRGLQLLFYSVGIGQISSEVPQNLSASRPQDRQFILSSKKLLLSDSGFYLCALSNQPGSYEQYFGPGTRLTVT.

The chain links TRBV6-6 to TRBJ2-1, with 7 bases aligning to TRBD1. With 3 bases clipped from V and 8 bases from J, the junction kept 4 bases outside the gene matches. Germline V gene lookup returns CDR1 MNHNY and CDR2 SVGAGI (reference sequence). The CDR3 is made up of 13 amino acids. The CDR3 spells CASSYFTGDEQFF. CDR3 coding DNA: TGTGCCAGCAGTTATTTCACAGGGGATGAGCAGTTCTTC.

The chain recombines TRBV29-1 with TRBJ1-2; weak D call: TRBD1 (5 bases). The CDR3 contains 12 residues. CDR1 and CDR2 (germline): SQVTM, ANQGSEA. The V and J ends lost 6 bases and 3 bases respectively, with 11 bases between them. The CDR3 loop is CSVLGVDYGYTF. The CDR3, as DNA: TGCAGCGTCTTAGGGGTGGACTATGGCTACACCTTC.

This clone occurred once. CDR3 in DNA: TGCGCCAGCAGCCTCAACACAGATACGCAGTATTTT. This gives the protein CASSLNTDTQYF. V is TRBV5-1 and J is TRBJ2-3; D is ambiguous. The V gene lost 4 bases and the J gene lost 2 bases, with 5 bases spanning the gap. The CDR3 runs 12 residues. Germline V gives CDR1 SGHRS, CDR2 YFSETQ.

The J gene is TRBJ1-1, the V gene TRBV28; 7 bases are shared with TRBD1. J was trimmed by 4 bases and V by 2 bases; bases with no gene match: 10. This CDR3 contains 16 residues. Looked up from germline, CDR1 is MDHEN and CDR2 is SYDVKM. Written as DNA, the CDR3 is TGTGCCAGCAGTTTACTGGCGCCAGGGGGACCCACTGAAGCTTTCTTT. Amino acids: CASSLLAPGGPTEAFF.

This chain joins TRBV9 and TRBJ2-1; maybe TRBD2 (6 bases). This CDR3 is built from 16 residues. Germline CDR1 reads SGDLS; CDR2 reads YYNGEE. Trimming took 0 bases from V and 4 from J, leaving 14 bases between them. Here the CDR3 DNA reads TGTGCCAGCAGCGTAGGGATTGCGGGGCTATACAATGAGCAGTTCTTC. This gives the protein CASSVGIAGLYNEQFF.

V gene TRBV6-2 or TRBV6-3 combines with J gene TRBJ1-6; no clear D gene. Germline V gene data show CDR1 as MNHEY and CDR2 as SVGEGT. V was pared by 0 bases and J by 10 bases, with 7 bases between. The CDR3 sequence is 13 residues long. CDR3: CASSYSGVSPLHF. The CDR3 DNA reads TGTGCCAGCAGTTACTCCGGAGTCTCACCCCTCCACTTT.

The chain couples TRBV7-6 to TRBJ1-3; a weak D match, TRBD1 (6 bases). V was cut by 5 bases and J by 2 bases, with 19 bases left in between. In germline, CDR1 is SGHVS, CDR2 FNYEAQ. The CDR3 runs to 17 residues. This CDR3 reads CASSPPPDRLAGNTIYF. The CDR3 DNA is TGTGCCAGCAGCCCGCCTCCCGACAGGCTCGCTGGAAACACCATATATTTT. Combining the CDR3 with reference TRBV7-6 and TRBJ1-3 gives the whole variable domain GAGVSQSPRYKVTKRGQDVALRCDPISGHVSLYWYRQALGQGPEFLTYFNYEAQQDKSGLPNDRFSAERPEGSISTLTIQRTEQRDSAMYRCASSPPPDRLAGNTIYFGEGSWLTVV.

The CDR3: CSVERGRYEQYF. In DNA form, the CDR3 reads TGCAGCGTTGAACGGGGGCGCTACGAGCAGTACTTC. The rearrangement joins TRBV29-1 to TRBJ2-7; D tentatively fits TRBD1 or TRBD2 (6 bases each). The CDR3 totals 12 residues. CDR1 is SQVTM and CDR2 is ANQGSEA in the germline V gene. Trimming cost V 2 bases and J 3 bases, with 8 bases left between them.

The chain carries TRBV5-1 and TRBJ1-3; D unresolved. V shed 1 base and J shed 0 bases, with 8 bases lying between them. Germline values: CDR1 SGHRS, CDR2 YFSETQ. CDR3 size: 15 residues. The chain's CDR3 is CASSLIGDSGNTIYF. The CDR3 DNA follows: TGCGCCAGCAGCTTGATAGGAGACTCTGGAAACACCATATATTTT.

V usage is TRBV19 and J usage is TRBJ2-1; TRBD1 might be the D (5 bases). V lost 3 bases, J lost 5 bases, and 17 bases lay in between. This CDR3 contains 16 residues. CDR1 is LNHDA, CDR2 SQIVND, per germline (reference sequence). The DNA for the CDR3 is TGTGCCAGTAGTATCCGCGACAGAATTTCGAACAATGAGCAGTTCTTC. As protein: CASSIRDRISNNEQFF. The variable domain in full, completed from reference TRBV19 and TRBJ2-1, reads DGGITQSPKYLFRKEGQNVTLSCEQNLNHDAMYWYRQDPGQGLRLIYYSQIVNDFQKGDIAEGYSVSREKKESFPLTVTSAQKNPTAFYLCASSIRDRISNNEQFFGPGTRLTVL.

This CDR3 reads CASSFTGGPADTQYF. The CDR3 DNA reads as TGTGCCAGCAGTTTTACGGGAGGGCCCGCAGATACGCAGTATTTT. V is TRBV28 and J is TRBJ2-3; 8 bases match TRBD2. CDR3 size: 15 residues. Germline V gene sequence: CDR1 MDHEN, CDR2 SYDVKM. V was clipped by 3 bases and J by 4 bases; unmatched bases: 6.